The source of this T cell receptor (beta chain) is a study of blood T cells in healthy people across ages. Notes on this clonotype: The antigen is undetermined.

Broader study findings: A greater number of naive CD4+ cells and higher diversity distinguished long-lived donors from aged donors.

Germline lookup yields CDR1 PRHDT and CDR2 FYEKMQ (reference sequence). The CDR3 length is 13 residues. Trimming left V 3 bases short and J 4 bases short, with 6 bases between. A second PCR of roughly 7 to 11 cycles used a sample-barcoded 5' primer and a J-beta primer mix. Using its own MiXCR run on the 5' RACE reads, TCRdb lists one record per CDR3 protein. The sample consists of 1 million or so distinct CDR3 sequences, 20% to 25% of them appearing once. This same sample was also taken into another study, of T cells of mothers and their children. That study adds: Related mother-child pairs shared marginally more repertoire than unrelated pairs, though not significantly.

The chain uses TRBV13 and TRBJ1-4; D unresolved. Sample: blood. The clonotype originates from a girl aged 2-10 years in good health. CDR3 DNA sequence: TGTGCCAGCAGCTTCGGCCTTAATGAAAAACTGTTTTTT. This codes for CASSFGLNEKLFF.